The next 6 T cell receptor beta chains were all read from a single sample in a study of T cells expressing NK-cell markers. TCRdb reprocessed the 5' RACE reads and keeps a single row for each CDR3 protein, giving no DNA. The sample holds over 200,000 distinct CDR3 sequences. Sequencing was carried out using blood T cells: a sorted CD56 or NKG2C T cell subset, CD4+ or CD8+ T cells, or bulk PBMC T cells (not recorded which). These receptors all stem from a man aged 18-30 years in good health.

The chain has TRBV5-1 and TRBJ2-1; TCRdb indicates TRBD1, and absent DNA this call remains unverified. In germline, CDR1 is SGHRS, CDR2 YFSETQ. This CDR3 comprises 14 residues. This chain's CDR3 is CASSLGTGYNEQFF.

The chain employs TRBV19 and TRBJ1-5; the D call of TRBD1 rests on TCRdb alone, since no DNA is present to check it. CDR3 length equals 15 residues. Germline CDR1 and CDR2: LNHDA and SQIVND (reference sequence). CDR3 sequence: CASTRRTGDNQPQHF. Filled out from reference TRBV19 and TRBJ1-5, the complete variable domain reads DGGITQSPKYLFRKEGQNVTLSCEQNLNHDAMYWYRQDPGQGLRLIYYSQIVNDFQKGDIAEGYSVSREKKESFPLTVTSAQKNPTAFYLCASTRRTGDNQPQHFGDGTRLSIL.

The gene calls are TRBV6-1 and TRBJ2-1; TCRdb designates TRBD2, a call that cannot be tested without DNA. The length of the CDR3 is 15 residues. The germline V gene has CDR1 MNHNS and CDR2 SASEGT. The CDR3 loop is CASSDVAGGRNEQFF.

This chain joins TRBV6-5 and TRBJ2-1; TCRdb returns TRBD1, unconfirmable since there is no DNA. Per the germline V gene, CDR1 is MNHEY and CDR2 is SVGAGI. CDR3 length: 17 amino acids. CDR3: CASSYSSRTGGNNEQFF.

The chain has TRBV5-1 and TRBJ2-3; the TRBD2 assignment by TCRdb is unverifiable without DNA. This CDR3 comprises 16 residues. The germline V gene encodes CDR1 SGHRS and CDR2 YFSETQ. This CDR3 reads CASSLGAGGRVDTQYF.

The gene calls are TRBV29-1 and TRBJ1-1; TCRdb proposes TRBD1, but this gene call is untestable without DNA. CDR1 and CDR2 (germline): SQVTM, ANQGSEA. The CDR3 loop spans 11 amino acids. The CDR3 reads CSDAGGNEAFF. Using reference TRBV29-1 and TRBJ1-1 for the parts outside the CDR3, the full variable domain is SAVISQKPSRDICQRGTSLTIQCQVDSQVTMMFWYRQQPGQSLTLIATANQGSEATYESGFVIDKFPISRPNLTFSTLTVSNMSPEDSSIYLCSDAGGNEAFFGQGTRLTVV.